These T cell receptor beta chains were read from a single sample in a study of beta chain features in type 1 diabetes. Measured with immunoSEQ multiplex PCR; TCRdb has only the in-frame clones, and not every one. Of more than 350,000 clones listed, more than 9.5% are singletons. The sequencing input was naive CD4+ T cells from blood. The receptors were gathered from a woman between 18 and 29 years old in good health. The CDR3 runs from the conserved cysteine through the conserved F or W. Fields, in order: V gene, D gene, J gene, clone size, CDR3 protein, CDR3 DNA. The D gene is left open where the match is weak. Size is omitted from some rows. Given values are once, few, many or a class for expanded clones.

V gene: TRBV23-1; D gene: .; J gene: TRBJ2-5; clone size: .; CDR3 protein: CASSHKDGEETQYF; CDR3 DNA: TGCGCCAGCAGTCACAAGGACGGAGAAGAGACCCAGTACTTC
V gene: TRBV7-9; D gene: TRBD1; J gene: TRBJ2-3; clone size: few; CDR3 protein: CASSFGQGTDTQYF; CDR3 DNA: TGTGCCAGCAGCTTTGGACAGGGCACAGATACGCAGTATTTT
V gene: TRBV29-1; D gene: TRBD1; J gene: TRBJ1-2; clone size: .; CDR3 protein: CSVEYRPGGYGYTF; CDR3 DNA: TGCAGCGTTGAATACCGGCCAGGGGGCTATGGCTACACCTTC
V gene: TRBV4-1; D gene: .; J gene: TRBJ2-3; clone size: few; CDR3 protein: CASSQVGGGTDTQYF; CDR3 DNA: TGCGCCAGCAGCCAAGTCGGCGGGGGCACAGATACGCAGTATTTT
V gene: TRBV20-1; D gene: TRBD1; J gene: TRBJ1-1; clone size: few; CDR3 protein: CSANRGTEAFF; CDR3 DNA: TGCAGTGCGAACAGGGGTACTGAAGCTTTCTTT
V gene: TRBV30; D gene: .; J gene: TRBJ2-1; clone size: .; CDR3 protein: CAWSLGSYNEQFF; CDR3 DNA: TGTGCCTGGAGTCTGGGGTCTTACAATGAGCAGTTCTTC
V gene: TRBV29-1; D gene: .; J gene: TRBJ1-2; clone size: .; CDR3 protein: CSVEDRRGGLNYGYTF; CDR3 DNA: TGCAGCGTTGAAGATCGGAGAGGGGGTCTGAACTATGGCTACACCTTC
V gene: TRBV18; D gene: .; J gene: TRBJ2-3; clone size: .; CDR3 protein: CASSQGPDTQYF; CDR3 DNA: TGTGCCAGCTCACAAGGACCAGATACGCAGTATTTT
V gene: TRBV9; D gene: .; J gene: TRBJ2-1; clone size: .; CDR3 protein: CASSARSALYNEQFF; CDR3 DNA: TGTGCCAGCAGCGCCCGGAGTGCGCTGTACAATGAGCAGTTCTTC
V gene: TRBV30; D gene: TRBD1; J gene: TRBJ2-2; clone size: few; CDR3 protein: CAWRGGTGLVGELFF; CDR3 DNA: TGTGCCTGGAGGGGAGGGACAGGGCTAGTCGGGGAGCTGTTTTTT
V gene: TRBV27; D gene: TRBD2; J gene: TRBJ2-1; clone size: few; CDR3 protein: CASSSSGGASNEQFF; CDR3 DNA: TGTGCCAGCAGTTCGAGCGGGGGGGCCAGCAATGAGCAGTTCTTC